This T cell receptor (beta chain) is drawn from a study of CD8+ T cells in alopecia areata. Study outcomes and limitations: Lesional scalp, notably in alopecia totalis/universalis, had clonality above that of normal scalp.

The CDR3 runs 13 residues. With 5 bases clipped from V and 5 bases from J, the junction kept 7 bases outside the gene matches. CDR1 and CDR2 (germline): SQVTM, ANQGSEA. This clone was recorded once. Its matching antigen is unknown. RNA extraction was followed by reverse transcription into cDNA, which acted as the sequencing template. Some clones are missing from TCRdb's copy, which holds only in-frame ones; the method was immunoSEQ multiplex PCR. The top ten clones hold under 1.5% of a sample with more than 200,000 clones, under 80% of them seen once. The study team obtained lesional scalp punch biopsies and peripheral blood from alopecia areata patients.

The sample consisted of CD4+ T cells sorted from blood, taken at week 0. The TCR was taken from a human donor with alopecia areata. This sequence joins TRBV29-1 and TRBJ2-7; 9 nucleotides match TRBD1. The CDR3 nucleotides read TGCAGCGTTCGGGACAGGGTTCTCAACGAGCAGTACTTC. The encoded protein is CSVRDRVLNEQYF.